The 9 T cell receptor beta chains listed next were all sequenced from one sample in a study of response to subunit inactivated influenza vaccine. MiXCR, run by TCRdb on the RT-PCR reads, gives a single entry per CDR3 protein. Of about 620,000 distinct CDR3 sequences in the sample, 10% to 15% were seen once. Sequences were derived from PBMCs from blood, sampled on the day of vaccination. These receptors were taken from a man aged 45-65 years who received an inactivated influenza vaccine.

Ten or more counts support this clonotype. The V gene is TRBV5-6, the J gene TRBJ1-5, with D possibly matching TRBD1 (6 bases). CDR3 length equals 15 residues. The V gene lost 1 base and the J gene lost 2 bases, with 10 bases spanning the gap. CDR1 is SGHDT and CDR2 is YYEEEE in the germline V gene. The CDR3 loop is CASSLTGLGNQPQHF. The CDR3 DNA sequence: TGTGCCAGCAGCTTGACAGGGTTGGGCAATCAGCCCCAGCATTTT. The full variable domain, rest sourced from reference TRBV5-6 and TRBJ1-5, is DAGVTQSPTHLIKTRGQQVTLRCSPKSGHDTVSWYQQALGQGPQFIFQYYEEEERQRGNFPDRFSGHQFPNYSSELNVNALLLGDSALYLCASSLTGLGNQPQHFGDGTRLSIL.

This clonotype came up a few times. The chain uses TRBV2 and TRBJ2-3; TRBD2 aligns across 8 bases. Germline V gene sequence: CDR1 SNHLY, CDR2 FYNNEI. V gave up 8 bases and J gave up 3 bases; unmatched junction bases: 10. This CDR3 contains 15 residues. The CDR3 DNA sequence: TGTGCCAGCGTGTACTCGGGGGGGAGGACAGATACGCAGTATTTT. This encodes CASVYSGGRTDTQYF.

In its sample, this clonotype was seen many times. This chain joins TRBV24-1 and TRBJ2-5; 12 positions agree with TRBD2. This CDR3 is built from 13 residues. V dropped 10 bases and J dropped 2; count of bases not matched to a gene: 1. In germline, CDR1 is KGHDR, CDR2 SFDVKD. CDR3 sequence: CATGLAGQETQYF. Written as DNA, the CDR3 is TGTGCCACAGGACTAGCGGGGCAAGAGACCCAGTACTTC.

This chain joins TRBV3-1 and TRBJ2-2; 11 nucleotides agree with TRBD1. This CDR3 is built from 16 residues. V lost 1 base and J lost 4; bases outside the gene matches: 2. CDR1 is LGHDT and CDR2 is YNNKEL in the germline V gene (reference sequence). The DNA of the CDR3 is TGTGCCAGCAGCCAAGGGACAGGGGGCATCACCGGGGAGCTGTTTTTT. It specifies CASSQGTGGITGELFF.

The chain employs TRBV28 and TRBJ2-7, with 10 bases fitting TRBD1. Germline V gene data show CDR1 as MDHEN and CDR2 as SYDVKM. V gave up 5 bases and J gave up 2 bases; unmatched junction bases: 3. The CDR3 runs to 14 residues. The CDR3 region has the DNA TGTGCCAGCAGTGTGGGACAGGGGCCCTACGAGCAGTACTTC. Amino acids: CASSVGQGPYEQYF.

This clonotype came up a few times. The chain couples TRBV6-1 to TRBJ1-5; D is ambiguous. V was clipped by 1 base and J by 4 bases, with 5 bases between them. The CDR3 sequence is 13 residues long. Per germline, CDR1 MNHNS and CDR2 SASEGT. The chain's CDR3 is CASSEVENQPQHF. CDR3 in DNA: TGTGCCAGCAGTGAAGTGGAGAATCAGCCCCAGCATTTT.

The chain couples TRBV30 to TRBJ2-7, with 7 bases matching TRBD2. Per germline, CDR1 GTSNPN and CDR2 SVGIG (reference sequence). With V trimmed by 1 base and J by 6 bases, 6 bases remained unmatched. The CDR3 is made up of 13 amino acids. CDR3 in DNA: TGTGCCTGGAGTGAAAGGACTAGTAGCGAGCAGTACTTC. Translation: CAWSERTSSEQYF.

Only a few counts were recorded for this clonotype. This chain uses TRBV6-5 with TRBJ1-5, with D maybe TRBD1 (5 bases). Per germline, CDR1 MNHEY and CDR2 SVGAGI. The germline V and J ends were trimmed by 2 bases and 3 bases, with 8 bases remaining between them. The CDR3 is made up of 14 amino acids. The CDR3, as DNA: TGTGCCAGCAGTTACACCAGGGACAATCAGCCCCAGCATTTT. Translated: CASSYTRDNQPQHF.

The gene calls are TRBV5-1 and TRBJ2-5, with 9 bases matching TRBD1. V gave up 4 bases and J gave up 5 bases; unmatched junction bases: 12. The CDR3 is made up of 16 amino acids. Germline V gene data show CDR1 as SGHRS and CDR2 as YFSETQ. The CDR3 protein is CASSGRPGQGAETQYF. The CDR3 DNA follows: TGCGCCAGCAGCGGGCGGCCGGGACAGGGAGCCGAGACCCAGTACTTC.